This TCR beta chain was documented in a study of T cell responses to AZD1222 COVID-19 vaccine. Libraries were prepared by immunoSEQ multiplex PCR; TCRdb keeps only in-frame clonotypes and omits some of them. The table includes 200,000 or so clones, 87% detected once. V lost 4 bases to trimming and J lost 9 bases; unmatched junction nucleotides: 12. The germline V gene has CDR1 SGHRS and CDR2 YFSETQ. This CDR3 region has 16 residues. The sample holds one count of this clone. The V and J genes are TRBV5-1 and TRBJ2-1, with 11 bases aligning to TRBD2. The sequencing here drew on peripheral blood, taken on day 0 of MenACWY control vaccination. This receptor was obtained from an adult in good health. The CDR3 spells CASSRGTSGMHGEQFF. The CDR3 bases are TGCGCCAGCAGCCGGGGGACTAGCGGCATGCATGGTGAGCAGTTCTTC. Filled out from reference TRBV5-1 and TRBJ2-1, the complete variable domain reads KAGVTQTPRYLIKTRGQQVTLSCSPISGHRSVSWYQQTPGQGLQFLFEYFSETQRNKGNFPGRFSGRQFSNSRSEMNVSTLELGDSALYLCASSRGTSGMHGEQFFGPGTRLTVL.